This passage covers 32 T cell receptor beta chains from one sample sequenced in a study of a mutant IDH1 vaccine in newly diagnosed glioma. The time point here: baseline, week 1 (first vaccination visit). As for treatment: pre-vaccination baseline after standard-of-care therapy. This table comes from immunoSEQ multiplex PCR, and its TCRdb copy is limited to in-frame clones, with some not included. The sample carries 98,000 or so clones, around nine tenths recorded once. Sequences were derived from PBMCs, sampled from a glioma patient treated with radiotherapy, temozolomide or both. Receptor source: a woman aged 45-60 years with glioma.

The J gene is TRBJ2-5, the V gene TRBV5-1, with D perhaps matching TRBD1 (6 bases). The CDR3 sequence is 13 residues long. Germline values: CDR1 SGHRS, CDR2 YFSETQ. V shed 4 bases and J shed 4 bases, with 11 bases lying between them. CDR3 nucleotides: TGCGCCAGCAGCCGACAGGTAGGAGAGACCCAGTACTTC. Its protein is CASSRQVGETQYF. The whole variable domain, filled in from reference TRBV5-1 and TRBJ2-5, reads KAGVTQTPRYLIKTRGQQVTLSCSPISGHRSVSWYQQTPGQGLQFLFEYFSETQRNKGNFPGRFSGRQFSNSRSEMNVSTLELGDSALYLCASSRQVGETQYFGPGTRLLVL.

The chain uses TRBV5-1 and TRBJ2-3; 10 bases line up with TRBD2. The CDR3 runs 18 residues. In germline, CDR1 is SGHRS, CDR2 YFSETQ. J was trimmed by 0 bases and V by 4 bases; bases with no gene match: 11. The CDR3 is CASSPASSGRSSTDTQYF. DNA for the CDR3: TGCGCCAGCAGCCCGGCTAGTAGCGGGAGGTCAAGCACAGATACGCAGTATTTT.

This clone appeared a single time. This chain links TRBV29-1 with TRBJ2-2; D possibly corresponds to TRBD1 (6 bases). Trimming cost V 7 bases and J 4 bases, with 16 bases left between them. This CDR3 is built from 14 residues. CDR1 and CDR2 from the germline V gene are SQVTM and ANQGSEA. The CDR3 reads CSARRGRGTGELFF. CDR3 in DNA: TGCAGCGCAAGACGGGGCAGGGGCACCGGGGAGCTGTTTTTT.

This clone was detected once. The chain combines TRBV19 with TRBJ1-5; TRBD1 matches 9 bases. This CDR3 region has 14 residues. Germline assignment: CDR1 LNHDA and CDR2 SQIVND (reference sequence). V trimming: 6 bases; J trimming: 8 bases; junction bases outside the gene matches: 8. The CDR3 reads CASSADRGMKPQHF. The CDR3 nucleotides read TGTGCCAGTAGCGCCGACAGGGGGATGAAGCCCCAGCATTTT.

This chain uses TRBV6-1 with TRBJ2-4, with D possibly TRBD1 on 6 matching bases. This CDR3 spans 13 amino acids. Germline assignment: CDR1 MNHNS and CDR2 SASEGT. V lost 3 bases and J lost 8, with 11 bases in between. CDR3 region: CASSDQKGDIQYF. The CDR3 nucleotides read TGTGCCAGCAGTGATCAAAAGGGGGACATTCAGTACTTC.

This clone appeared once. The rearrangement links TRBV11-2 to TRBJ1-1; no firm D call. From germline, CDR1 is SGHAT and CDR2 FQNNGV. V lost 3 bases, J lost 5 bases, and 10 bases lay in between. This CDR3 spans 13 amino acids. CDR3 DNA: TGTGCCAGCAGCTTTAATAGGTGGACTGAAGCTTTCTTT. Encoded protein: CASSFNRWTEAFF.

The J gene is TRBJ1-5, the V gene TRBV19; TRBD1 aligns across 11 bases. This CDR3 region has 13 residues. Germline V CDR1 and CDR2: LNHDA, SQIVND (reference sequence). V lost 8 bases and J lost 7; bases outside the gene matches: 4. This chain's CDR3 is CASGTGGYQPQHF. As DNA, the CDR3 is TGTGCCAGTGGGACAGGGGGTTACCAGCCCCAGCATTTT.

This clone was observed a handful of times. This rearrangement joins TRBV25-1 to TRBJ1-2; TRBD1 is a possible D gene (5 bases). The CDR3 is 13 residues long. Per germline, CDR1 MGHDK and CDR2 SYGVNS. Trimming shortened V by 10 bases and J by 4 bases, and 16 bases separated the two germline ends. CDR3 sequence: CATKSGAGYGYTF. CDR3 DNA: TGTGCCACCAAATCTGGGGCTGGCTATGGCTACACCTTC.

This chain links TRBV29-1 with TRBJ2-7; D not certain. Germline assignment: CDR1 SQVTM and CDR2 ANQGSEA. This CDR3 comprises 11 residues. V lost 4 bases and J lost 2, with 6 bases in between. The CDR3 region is CSVVIAYEQYF. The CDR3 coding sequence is TGCAGCGTTGTTATAGCCTACGAGCAGTACTTC.

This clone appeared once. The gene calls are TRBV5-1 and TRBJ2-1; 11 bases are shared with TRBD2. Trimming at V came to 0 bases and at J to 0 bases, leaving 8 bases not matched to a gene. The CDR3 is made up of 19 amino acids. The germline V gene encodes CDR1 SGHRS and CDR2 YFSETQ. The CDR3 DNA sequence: TGCGCCAGCAGCTTGGGGCTAGCGGGAGGCCCTAGCTCCTACAATGAGCAGTTCTTC. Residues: CASSLGLAGGPSSYNEQFF.

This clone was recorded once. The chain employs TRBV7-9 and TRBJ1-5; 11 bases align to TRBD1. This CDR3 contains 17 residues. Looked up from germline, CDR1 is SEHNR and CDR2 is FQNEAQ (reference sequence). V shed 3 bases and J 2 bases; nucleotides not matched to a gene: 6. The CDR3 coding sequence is TGTGCCAGCAGCTTGGGACAGGGGGGAATAGGCAATCAGCCCCAGCATTTT. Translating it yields CASSLGQGGIGNQPQHF.

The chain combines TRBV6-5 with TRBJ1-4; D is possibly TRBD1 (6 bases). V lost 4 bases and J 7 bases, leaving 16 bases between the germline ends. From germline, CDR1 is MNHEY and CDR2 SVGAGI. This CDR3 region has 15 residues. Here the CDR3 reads CASSLTGGSVEKLFF. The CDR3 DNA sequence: TGTGCCAGCAGTTTAACGGGGGGCAGTGTTGAAAAACTGTTTTTT.

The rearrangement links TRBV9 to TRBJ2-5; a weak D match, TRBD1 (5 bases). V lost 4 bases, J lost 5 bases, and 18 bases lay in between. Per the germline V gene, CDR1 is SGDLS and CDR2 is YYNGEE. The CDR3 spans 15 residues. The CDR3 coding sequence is TGTGCCAGCAGCTCCCACGGGCGCGCAGGGGAGACCCAGTACTTC. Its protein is CASSSHGRAGETQYF.

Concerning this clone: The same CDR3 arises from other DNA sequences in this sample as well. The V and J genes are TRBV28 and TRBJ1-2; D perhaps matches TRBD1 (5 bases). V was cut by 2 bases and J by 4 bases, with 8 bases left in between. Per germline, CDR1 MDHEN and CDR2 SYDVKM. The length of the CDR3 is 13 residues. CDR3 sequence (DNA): TGTGCCAGCAGTTTACCCGACAGCTATGGCTACACCTTC. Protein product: CASSLPDSYGYTF.

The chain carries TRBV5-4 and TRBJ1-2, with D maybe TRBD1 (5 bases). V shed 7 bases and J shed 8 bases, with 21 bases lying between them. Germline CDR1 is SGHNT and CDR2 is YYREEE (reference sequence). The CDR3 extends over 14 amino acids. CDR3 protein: CASGSGTVFEGYTF. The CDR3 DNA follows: TGTGCCAGCGGATCCGGGACGGTGTTTGAGGGCTACACCTTC.

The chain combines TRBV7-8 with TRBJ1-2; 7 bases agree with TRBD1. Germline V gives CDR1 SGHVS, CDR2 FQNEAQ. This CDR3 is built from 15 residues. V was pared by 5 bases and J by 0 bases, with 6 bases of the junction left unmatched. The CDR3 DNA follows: TGTGCCAGCAGCCTCTTGGGACAGCCTAACTATGGCTACACCTTC. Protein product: CASSLLGQPNYGYTF.

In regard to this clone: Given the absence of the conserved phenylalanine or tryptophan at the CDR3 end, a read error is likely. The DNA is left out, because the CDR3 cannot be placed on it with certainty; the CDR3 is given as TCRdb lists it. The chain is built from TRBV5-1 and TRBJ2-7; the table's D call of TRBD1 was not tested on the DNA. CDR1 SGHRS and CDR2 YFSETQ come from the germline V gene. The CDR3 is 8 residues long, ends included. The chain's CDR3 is CASRHRPD.

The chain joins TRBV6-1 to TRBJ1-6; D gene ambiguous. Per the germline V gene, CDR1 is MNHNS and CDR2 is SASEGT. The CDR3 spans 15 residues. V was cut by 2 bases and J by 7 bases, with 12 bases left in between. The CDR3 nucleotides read TGTGCCAGCAGTGAAACTGTCGGCCGGAATTCACCCCTCCACTTT. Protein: CASSETVGRNSPLHF.

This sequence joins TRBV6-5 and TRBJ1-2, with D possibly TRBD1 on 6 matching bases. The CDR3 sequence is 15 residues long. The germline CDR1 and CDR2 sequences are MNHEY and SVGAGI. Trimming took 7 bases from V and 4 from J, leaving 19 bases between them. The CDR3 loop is CASIRGHGDGYGYTF. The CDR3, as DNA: TGTGCCAGCATCCGGGGACACGGGGATGGCTATGGCTACACCTTC.

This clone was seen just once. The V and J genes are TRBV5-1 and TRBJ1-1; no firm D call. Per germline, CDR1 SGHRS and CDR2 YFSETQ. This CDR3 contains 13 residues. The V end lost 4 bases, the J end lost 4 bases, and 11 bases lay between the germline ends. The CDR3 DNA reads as TGCGCCAGCAGCCCAAGATATAGCACTGAAGCTTTCTTT. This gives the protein CASSPRYSTEAFF.

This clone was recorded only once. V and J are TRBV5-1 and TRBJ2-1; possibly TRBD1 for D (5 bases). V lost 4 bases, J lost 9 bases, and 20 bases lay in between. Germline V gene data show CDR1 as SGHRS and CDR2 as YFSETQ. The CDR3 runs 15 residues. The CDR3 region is CASSPDPGPQGEQFF. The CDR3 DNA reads TGCGCCAGCAGCCCAGATCCGGGCCCCCAGGGTGAGCAGTTCTTC.

CDR3 protein: CASSLTLAGGRTGELFF. The CDR3 coding sequence is TGTGCCAGCAGCTTAACTCTAGCGGGAGGGAGGACCGGGGAGCTGTTTTTT. This chain links TRBV7-6 with TRBJ2-2, with TRBD2 identical over 12 bases. The CDR3 totals 17 residues. CDR1 and CDR2 from the germline V gene are SGHVS and FNYEAQ. V lost 2 bases and J lost 5; bases outside the gene matches: 6.

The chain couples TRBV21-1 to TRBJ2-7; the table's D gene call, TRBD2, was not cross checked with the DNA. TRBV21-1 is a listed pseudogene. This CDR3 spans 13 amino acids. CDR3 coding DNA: TGTGCCAGCAGCAAAAGGGGCGGGGGCGAGCAGTACTTC. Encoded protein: CASSKRGGGEQYF.

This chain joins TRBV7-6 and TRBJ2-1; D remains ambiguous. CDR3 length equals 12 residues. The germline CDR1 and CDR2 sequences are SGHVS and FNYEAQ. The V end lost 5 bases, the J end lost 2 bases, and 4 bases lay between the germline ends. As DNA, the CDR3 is TGTGCCAGCAGCCGACCCTACAATGAGCAGTTCTTC. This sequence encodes CASSRPYNEQFF. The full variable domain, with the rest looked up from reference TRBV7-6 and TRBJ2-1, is GAGVSQSPRYKVTKRGQDVALRCDPISGHVSLYWYRQALGQGPEFLTYFNYEAQQDKSGLPNDRFSAERPEGSISTLTIQRTEQRDSAMYRCASSRPYNEQFFGPGTRLTVL.

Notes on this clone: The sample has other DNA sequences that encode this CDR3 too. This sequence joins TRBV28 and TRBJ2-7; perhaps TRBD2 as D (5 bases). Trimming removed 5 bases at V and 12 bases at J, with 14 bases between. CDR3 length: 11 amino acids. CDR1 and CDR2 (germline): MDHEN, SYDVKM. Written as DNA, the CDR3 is TGTGCCAGCAGTGCGGGCCCTTTGGGGTACTTC. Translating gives CASSAGPLGYF.

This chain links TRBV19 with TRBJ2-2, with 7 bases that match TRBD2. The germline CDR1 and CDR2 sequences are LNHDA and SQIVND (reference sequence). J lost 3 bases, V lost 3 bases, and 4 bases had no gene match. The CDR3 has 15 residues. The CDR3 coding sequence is TGTGCCAGTAGTATTGGCGGGAGAGACACCGGGGAGCTGTTTTTT. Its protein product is CASSIGGRDTGELFF. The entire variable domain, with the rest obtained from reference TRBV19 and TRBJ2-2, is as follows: DGGITQSPKYLFRKEGQNVTLSCEQNLNHDAMYWYRQDPGQGLRLIYYSQIVNDFQKGDIAEGYSVSREKKESFPLTVTSAQKNPTAFYLCASSIGGRDTGELFFGEGSRLTVL.

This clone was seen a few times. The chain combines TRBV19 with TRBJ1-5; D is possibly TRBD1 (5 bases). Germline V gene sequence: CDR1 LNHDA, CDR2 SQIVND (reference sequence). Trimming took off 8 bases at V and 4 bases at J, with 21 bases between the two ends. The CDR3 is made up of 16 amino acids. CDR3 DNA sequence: TGTGCCAGTCATACTAGGCAGGCTGGGGGGAATCAGCCCCAGCATTTT. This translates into CASHTRQAGGNQPQHF. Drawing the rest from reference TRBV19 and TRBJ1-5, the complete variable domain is DGGITQSPKYLFRKEGQNVTLSCEQNLNHDAMYWYRQDPGQGLRLIYYSQIVNDFQKGDIAEGYSVSREKKESFPLTVTSAQKNPTAFYLCASHTRQAGGNQPQHFGDGTRLSIL.

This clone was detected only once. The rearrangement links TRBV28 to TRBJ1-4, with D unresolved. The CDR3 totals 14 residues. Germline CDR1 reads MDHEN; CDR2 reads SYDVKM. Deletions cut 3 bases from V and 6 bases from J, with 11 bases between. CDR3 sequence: CASSFSGWDEKLFF. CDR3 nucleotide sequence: TGTGCCAGCAGTTTTTCAGGCTGGGATGAAAAACTGTTTTTT.

CDR3 in DNA: TGCGCCAGCAGCCAATCAAGACAGGGGGATGAAAAACTGTTTTTT. Protein: CASSQSRQGDEKLFF. J is TRBJ1-4 and V is TRBV4-1, with 9 bases lining up with TRBD1. Germline CDR1 MGHRA, CDR2 YSYEKL. The CDR3 is 15 amino acids. The V and J ends lost 2 bases and 6 bases, in that order; junction bases with no gene match: 4.

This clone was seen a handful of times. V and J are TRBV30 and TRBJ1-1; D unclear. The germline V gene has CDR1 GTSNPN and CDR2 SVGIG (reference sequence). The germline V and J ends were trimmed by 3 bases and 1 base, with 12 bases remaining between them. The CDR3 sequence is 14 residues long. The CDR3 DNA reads TGTGCCTGGAGCCTACTCCAGCCGAACACTGAAGCTTTCTTT. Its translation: CAWSLLQPNTEAFF.

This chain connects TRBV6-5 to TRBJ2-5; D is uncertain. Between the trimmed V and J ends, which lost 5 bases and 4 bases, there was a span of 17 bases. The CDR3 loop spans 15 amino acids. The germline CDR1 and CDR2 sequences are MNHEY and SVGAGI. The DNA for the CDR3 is TGTGCCAGCAGTGGCCAGTCGGGCGTGGTAGAGACCCAGTACTTC. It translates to CASSGQSGVVETQYF.

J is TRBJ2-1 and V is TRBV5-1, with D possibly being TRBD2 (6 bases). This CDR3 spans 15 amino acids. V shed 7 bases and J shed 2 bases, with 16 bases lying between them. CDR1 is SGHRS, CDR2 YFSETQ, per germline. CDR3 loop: CASQERVPAYNEQFF. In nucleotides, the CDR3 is TGCGCCAGCCAAGAGCGGGTTCCGGCCTACAATGAGCAGTTCTTC.